Listed here are 12 T cell receptor beta chains from one sample, sequenced in a study of blood T cell repertoires in COVID-19. Sequenced by immunoSEQ multiplex PCR; TCRdb stores in-frame clones only, minus some. The data show around 250,000 clones, 70% to 90% seen once. Sequenced: peripheral blood. The receptors stem from a man between 60 and 70 years old with acute or convalescent COVID-19.

V usage is TRBV18 and J usage is TRBJ1-6; D is uncertain. V lost 1 base to trimming and J lost 8 bases, with 15 bases between them. Germline V gene sequence: CDR1 KGHSH, CDR2 LQKENI. The length of the CDR3 is 16 residues. The CDR3 DNA sequence: TGTGCCAGCTCACCACTCGGTGGCAGGTGGGATTCACCCCTCCACTTT. It encodes CASSPLGGRWDSPLHF.

The chain couples TRBV6-2 or TRBV6-3 to TRBJ2-5; 7 bases align to TRBD1. Trimming cost V 3 bases and J 4 bases; bases outside gene matches: 8. CDR1 and CDR2 (germline): MNHEY, SVGEGT. This CDR3 has 15 residues. The CDR3 bases are TGTGCCAGCAGTTATACAGGGGTAGGAGGAGAGACCCAGTACTTC. Translating it yields CASSYTGVGGETQYF.

The rearrangement links TRBV25-1 to TRBJ1-6, with TRBD1 identical over 10 bases. Germline CDR1 is MGHDK and CDR2 is SYGVNS. Trimming removed 2 bases from V and 8 bases from J; junction bases left unmatched: 3. The CDR3 is 15 residues long. This chain's CDR3 is CASSEVTGGYSPLHF. As DNA, the CDR3 is TGTGCCAGCAGTGAAGTGACAGGGGGCTATTCACCCCTCCACTTT.

The genes are TRBV5-4 and TRBJ1-6; D is ambiguous. CDR3 length: 15 residues. V lost 2 bases and J 6 bases, leaving 12 bases between the germline ends. Germline CDR1 and CDR2: SGHNT and YYREEE (reference sequence). CDR3 nucleotides: TGTGCCAGCAGCTTACCTGACGGACTTAATTCACCCCTCCACTTT. Translation: CASSLPDGLNSPLHF.

V usage is TRBV7-2 and J usage is TRBJ1-5, with D maybe TRBD1 (6 bases). The ends were cut back, 1 base at V and 2 bases at J, with 9 bases in the middle. This CDR3 spans 15 amino acids. Germline values: CDR1 SGHTA, CDR2 FQGNSA. CDR3 loop: CASSLGGQGNQPQHF. The CDR3 nucleotides are TGTGCCAGCAGCTTAGGGGGGCAGGGCAATCAGCCCCAGCATTTT.

V usage is TRBV2 and J usage is TRBJ2-3, with TRBD2 matching over 11 bases. This CDR3 spans 15 amino acids. V trimming: 7 bases; J trimming: 5 bases; junction bases outside the gene matches: 8. Germline lookup yields CDR1 SNHLY and CDR2 FYNNEI. CDR3 sequence: CASTVLAGVGDTQYF. The CDR3 nucleotides read TGTGCCAGCACGGTACTAGCGGGAGTAGGAGATACGCAGTATTTT.

The chain joins TRBV18 to TRBJ2-5; a weak D match, TRBD2 (6 bases). Germline V gene sequence: CDR1 KGHSH, CDR2 LQKENI. V gave up 2 bases and J gave up 5 bases, with 6 bases separating them. The CDR3 covers 12 residues. CDR3 residues: CASSPGGETQYF. For the CDR3, the DNA is TGTGCCAGCTCACCAGGGGGGGAGACCCAGTACTTC.

This clone appeared once. The chain joins TRBV5-4 to TRBJ1-1; maybe TRBD1 (5 bases). The V gene's germline CDR1 is SGHNT and CDR2 YYREEE (reference sequence). V shed 0 bases and J shed 2 bases, with 14 bases lying between them. This CDR3 is 16 amino acids long. CDR3 residues: CASSLAPGLFNTEAFF. In DNA, the CDR3 is TGTGCCAGCAGCTTGGCGCCGGGACTTTTTAACACTGAAGCTTTCTTT.

The V gene is TRBV14, the J gene TRBJ2-1, with unresolved D. In germline, CDR1 is SGHDN, CDR2 FVKESK. The CDR3 sequence is 12 residues long. V lost 4 bases to trimming and J lost 7 bases, with 8 bases between them. This chain's CDR3 is CASSRVANEQFF. DNA for the CDR3: TGTGCCAGCAGCCGAGTAGCTAATGAGCAGTTCTTC. The entire variable domain, with the rest obtained from reference TRBV14 and TRBJ2-1, is as follows: EAGVTQFPSHSVIEKGQTVTLRCDPISGHDNLYWYRRVMGKEIKFLLHFVKESKQDESGMPNNRFLAERTGGTYSTLKVQPAELEDSGVYFCASSRVANEQFFGPGTRLTVL.

The chain employs TRBV7-9 and TRBJ1-1; D unclear. The CDR3 runs 13 residues. Germline V gene lookup returns CDR1 SEHNR and CDR2 FQNEAQ (reference sequence). V dropped 8 bases and J dropped 1 base, with 11 bases sitting between them. The CDR3 loop is CASLVAGNTEAFF. As DNA, the CDR3 is TGTGCCAGCTTAGTGGCAGGGAACACTGAAGCTTTCTTT.

This sequence joins TRBV19 and TRBJ2-7; D is possibly TRBD2 (7 bases). This CDR3 spans 15 amino acids. The germline V gene encodes CDR1 LNHDA and CDR2 SQIVND (reference sequence). The V and J ends lost 6 bases and 0 bases respectively, with 15 bases between them. The CDR3 DNA reads as TGTGCCAGTAGGCAGCGGGACACCGTCTCCTACGAGCAGTACTTC. Translated: CASRQRDTVSYEQYF.

This clone was picked up a small number of times. The genes are TRBV25-1 and TRBJ2-7, with D unresolved. The ends were cut back, 6 bases at V and 6 bases at J, with 9 bases in the middle. CDR1 is MGHDK, CDR2 SYGVNS, per germline. The CDR3 consists of 11 residues. CDR3 bases: TGTGCCAGCAGGGCCCCTGGCGAGCAGTACTTC. Translation: CASRAPGEQYF.